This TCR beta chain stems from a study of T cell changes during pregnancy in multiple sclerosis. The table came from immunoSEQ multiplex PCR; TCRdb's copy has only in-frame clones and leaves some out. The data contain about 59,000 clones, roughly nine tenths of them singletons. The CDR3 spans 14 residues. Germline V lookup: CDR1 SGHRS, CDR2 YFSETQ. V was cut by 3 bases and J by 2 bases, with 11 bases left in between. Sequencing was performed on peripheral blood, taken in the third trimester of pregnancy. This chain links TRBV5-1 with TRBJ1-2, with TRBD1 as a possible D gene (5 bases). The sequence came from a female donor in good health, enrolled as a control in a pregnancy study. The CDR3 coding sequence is TGCGCCAGCAGCTCCCTGACAGCGAACTATGGCTACACCTTC. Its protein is CASSSLTANYGYTF.